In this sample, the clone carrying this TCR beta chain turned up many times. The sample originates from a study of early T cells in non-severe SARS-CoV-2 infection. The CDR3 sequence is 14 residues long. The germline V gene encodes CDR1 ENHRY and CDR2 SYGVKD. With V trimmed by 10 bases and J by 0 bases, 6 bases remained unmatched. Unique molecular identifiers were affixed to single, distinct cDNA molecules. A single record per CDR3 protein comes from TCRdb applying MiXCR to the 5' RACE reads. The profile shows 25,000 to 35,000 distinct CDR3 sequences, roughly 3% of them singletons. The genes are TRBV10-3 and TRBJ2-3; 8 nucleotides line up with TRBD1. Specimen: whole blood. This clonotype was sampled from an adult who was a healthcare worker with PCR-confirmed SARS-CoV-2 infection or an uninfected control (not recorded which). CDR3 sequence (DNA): TGTGCCACCCGACAGGGGTCTAGCACAGATACGCAGTATTTT. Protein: CATRQGSSTDTQYF.